The 18 T cell receptor beta chains below come from one sample, sequenced in a study of CD8 T cells in Susac syndrome. RNA, at about 0.5 to 1 ug, was reverse transcribed with random hexamers. TCRdb re-called the immunoSEQ multiplex PCR reads through MiXCR, storing one row per CDR3 protein. The data show about 300,000 distinct CDR3 sequences, with 85% seen just once and around 0.2% held by the top ten. Sequencing was carried out using CD8+ T cells from PBMCs. These receptors were collected from a human donor with multiple sclerosis.

The chain joins TRBV7-9 to TRBJ1-2, with D possibly being TRBD1 (5 bases). Trimming left V 3 bases short and J 1 base short, with 15 bases between. The CDR3 is made up of 16 amino acids. CDR1 is SEHNR, CDR2 FQNEAQ, per germline (reference sequence). As DNA, the CDR3 is TGTGCCAGCAGCTTGGCAGGGCCACCTAGTAACTATGGCTACACCTTC. Its translation is CASSLAGPPSNYGYTF.

The CDR3 loop is CATSDPDRGISNEQFF. The CDR3 nucleotides read TGTGCCACCAGTGATCCCGACAGGGGGATTAGCAATGAGCAGTTCTTC. V and J are TRBV24-1 and TRBJ2-1; TRBD1 matches 9 bases. CDR1 is KGHDR, CDR2 SFDVKD, per germline. The CDR3 is 16 amino acids. The trim removed 3 bases at V and 6 bases at J, leaving 8 bases unmatched.

The chain carries TRBV3-1 and TRBJ2-7; 7 nucleotides match TRBD2. V gave up 0 bases and J gave up 5 bases; unmatched junction bases: 13. The germline V gene encodes CDR1 LGHDT and CDR2 YNNKEL (reference sequence). This CDR3 is 17 amino acids long. The CDR3 loop is CASSQDFGAGAINEQYF. The CDR3 region has the DNA TGTGCCAGCAGCCAAGATTTCGGCGCGGGAGCAATCAACGAGCAGTACTTC.

The chain links TRBV12-5 to TRBJ1-3; D may be TRBD1 (5 bases). Trimming shortened V by 6 bases and J by 2 bases, and 8 bases separated the two germline ends. The CDR3 sequence is 13 residues long. The germline CDR1 and CDR2 sequences are LGHNT and FRNRAP. CDR3 coding DNA: TGTGCTAGTGGCCGGACACCTGGAAACACCATATATTTT. The encoded protein is CASGRTPGNTIYF.

This clonotype has only a few counts. The chain is built from TRBV7-9 and TRBJ1-3, with unresolved D. CDR3 length: 15 amino acids. CDR1 and CDR2 (germline): SEHNR, FQNEAQ (reference sequence). V lost 4 bases, J lost 1 base, and 11 bases lay in between. CDR3 in amino acids: CASSSGPGSGNTIYF. The DNA for the CDR3 is TGTGCCAGCAGCTCCGGACCGGGGTCTGGAAACACCATATATTTT. The full variable domain, in which reference TRBV7-9 and TRBJ1-3 provide the parts outside the CDR3, is DTGVSQNPRHKITKRGQNVTFRCDPISEHNRLYWYRQTLGQGPEFLTYFQNEAQLEKSRLLSDRFSAERPKGSFSTLEIQRTEQGDSAMYLCASSSGPGSGNTIYFGEGSWLTVV.

The J gene is TRBJ2-2, the V gene TRBV29-1; D might be TRBD1 (5 bases). Trimming left V 7 bases short and J 3 bases short, with 12 bases between. There are 13 residues in the CDR3. Germline V gene sequence: CDR1 SQVTM, CDR2 ANQGSEA. The CDR3 loop is CSAMTVDTGELFF. The CDR3 bases are TGCAGCGCCATGACAGTCGACACCGGGGAGCTGTTTTTT.

CDR3 sequence: CASSSTSGNNEQYF. CDR3 DNA sequence: TGTGCCAGCAGTTCGACTAGCGGGAACAACGAGCAGTACTTC. The gene calls are TRBV27 and TRBJ2-7, with 11 bases identical to TRBD2. Trimming cost V 4 bases and J 5 bases; bases outside gene matches: 4. Germline values: CDR1 MNHEY, CDR2 SMNVEV (reference sequence). This CDR3 is built from 14 residues.

V is TRBV6-5 and J is TRBJ1-2; 7 positions match TRBD1. The germline CDR1 and CDR2 sequences are MNHEY and SVGAGI. The CDR3 runs to 15 residues. V dropped 0 bases and J dropped 7; count of bases not matched to a gene: 8. The CDR3 DNA follows: TGTGCCAGCAGTTACTCTCCGAGGGACAGTTTTGGCTACACCTTC. Translated: CASSYSPRDSFGYTF.

This rearrangement joins TRBV7-9 to TRBJ2-7; D possibly corresponds to TRBD1 (5 bases). Germline lookup yields CDR1 SEHNR and CDR2 FQNEAQ (reference sequence). The CDR3 extends over 15 amino acids. With 6 bases removed from V and 1 base from J, the gap between germline ends came to 16 bases. The CDR3 region is CASSLTAGLSYEQYF. The CDR3, as DNA: TGTGCCAGCAGTCTTACGGCAGGGCTATCCTACGAGCAGTACTTC.

This sequence joins TRBV6-1 and TRBJ2-1, with D possibly matching TRBD1 (6 bases). CDR1 is MNHNS and CDR2 is SASEGT in the germline V gene. This CDR3 is 20 amino acids long. Trimming stripped 2 bases from V and 4 bases from J, with 27 bases between. The DNA of the CDR3 is TGTGCCAGCAGTGAAATTGGAGGACAGCGGACTGGACGGGCTTACAATGAGCAGTTCTTC. Its translation is CASSEIGGQRTGRAYNEQFF.

This sequence joins TRBV7-9 and TRBJ2-1, with TRBD2 identical over 8 bases. The germline CDR1 and CDR2 sequences are SEHNR and FQNEAQ (reference sequence). V lost 6 bases, J lost 7 bases, and 8 bases stayed unmatched. The CDR3 is 14 residues long. CDR3 region: CASRGAGGRNEQFF. CDR3 sequence (DNA): TGTGCCAGCAGGGGGGCCGGCGGGAGGAATGAGCAGTTCTTC.

The chain recombines TRBV2 with TRBJ1-4; 11 nucleotides line up with TRBD1. Germline lookup yields CDR1 SNHLY and CDR2 FYNNEI. The CDR3 contains 13 residues. V trimming: 9 bases; J trimming: 5 bases; junction bases outside the gene matches: 2. The CDR3 is CASWDRGNEKLFF. The CDR3 DNA reads TGTGCCAGTTGGGACAGGGGGAATGAAAAACTGTTTTTT.

The V call is TRBV7-8, the J call TRBJ2-7; the match to TRBD2 covers 13 bases. In germline, CDR1 is SGHVS, CDR2 FQNEAQ. The ends lost 5 bases at V and 4 bases at J; junction bases unmatched: 5. The CDR3 loop spans 15 amino acids. The CDR3 protein is CASSPGLAGDYEQYF. The CDR3 bases are TGTGCCAGCAGCCCCGGACTAGCGGGAGATTACGAGCAGTACTTC.

The chain is built from TRBV7-9 and TRBJ2-7; either TRBD1 or TRBD2 may fit D (5 bases each). Germline V gene sequence: CDR1 SEHNR, CDR2 FQNEAQ (reference sequence). The V and J ends lost 5 bases and 0 bases respectively, with 14 bases between them. The CDR3 spans 15 residues. CDR3 in amino acids: CASSSARDLSYEQYF. In nucleotides, the CDR3 is TGTGCCAGCAGCAGCGCCAGGGACCTCTCCTACGAGCAGTACTTC.

The gene calls are TRBV5-1 and TRBJ2-1; possibly TRBD2 for D (6 bases). CDR3 length equals 15 residues. In germline, CDR1 is SGHRS, CDR2 YFSETQ. Trimming stripped 0 bases from V and 9 bases from J, with 16 bases between. CDR3 in amino acids: CASSLVSSDLSEQFF. Here the CDR3 DNA reads TGCGCCAGCAGCTTGGTGTCTAGCGATCTCAGTGAGCAGTTCTTC. The complete variable domain, with remaining parts taken from reference TRBV5-1 and TRBJ2-1, reads KAGVTQTPRYLIKTRGQQVTLSCSPISGHRSVSWYQQTPGQGLQFLFEYFSETQRNKGNFPGRFSGRQFSNSRSEMNVSTLELGDSALYLCASSLVSSDLSEQFFGPGTRLTVL.

The chain recombines TRBV27 with TRBJ2-1; 10 bases map to TRBD1. Trimming cost V 2 bases and J 15 bases; bases outside gene matches: 10. This CDR3 region has 14 residues. CDR1 and CDR2 from the germline V gene are MNHEY and SMNVEV (reference sequence). The CDR3 DNA is TGTGCCAGCAGTTTAGAAGGGACAGGGGTGATTCCGTTCTTC. The encoded protein is CASSLEGTGVIPFF.

In this sample, this clonotype turned up once. The rearrangement links TRBV7-2 to TRBJ2-1; D is perhaps TRBD1 (5 bases). This CDR3 contains 13 residues. The ends were cut back, 4 bases at V and 15 bases at J, with 19 bases in the middle. CDR1 is SGHTA, CDR2 FQGNSA, per germline. In DNA form, the CDR3 reads TGTGCCAGCAGCTCCCAACAGGCTTATGATTGGTTCTTC. Amino acid sequence: CASSSQQAYDWFF.

V gene TRBV27 combines with J gene TRBJ2-1; 14 nucleotides line up with TRBD2. This CDR3 spans 16 amino acids. Germline lookup yields CDR1 MNHEY and CDR2 SMNVEV (reference sequence). Trimming took 5 bases from V and 6 from J; bases not matched to a gene: 6. The CDR3 DNA is TGTGCCAGCAGTGGGGGGACTAGCGGGAGTGGCAATGAGCAGTTCTTC. This codes for CASSGGTSGSGNEQFF.